This TCR beta chain was identified during a study of T cells after yellow fever vaccination. Overall study context: Those fractions that held only low numbers of cells were prepared using the SMART-Seq v4 Ultra Low Input RNA kit. Regarding the study as a whole: Contamination of FACS-sorted repertoires by abundant clonotypes from the bulk population could occur.

Germline values: CDR1 SNHLY, CDR2 FYNNEI. The CDR3 is made up of 14 amino acids. Trimming removed 9 bases from V and 8 bases from J; junction bases left unmatched: 13. Production of TCR cDNA was by 5'RACE template switching, which also added a universal primer site and UMIs. One entry per CDR3 protein, called by TCRdb with MiXCR from the 5' RACE reads. Here the sample spans roughly 120,000 distinct CDR3 sequences, roughly 7.9% being singletons. This clonotype has a count of ten or more. Its specificity is not known. The clonotype comes from a man aged 18-30 years who received the YFV17D yellow fever vaccine. The specimen comprised CD4+ T cells sorted from PBMCs, sampled approximately 40 days after the first yellow fever vaccination. The rearrangement links TRBV2 to TRBJ2-1; 7 bases align to TRBD2. This chain's CDR3 is CARKTSFIRDEQFF. In DNA, the CDR3 is TGTGCCAGAAAGACTAGCTTTATTAGGGATGAGCAGTTCTTC.